This T cell receptor beta chain was identified during a study of PD-L1 blockade in urothelial cancer. About the study: Patients initiated atezolizumab at some point between 2014 and 2015 at 1,200 mg intravenously every 3 weeks. Study patients had been treated with 0 to 3 previous chemotherapy regimens.

This table comes from immunoSEQ multiplex PCR, and its TCRdb copy is limited to in-frame clones, with some not included. The sample consists of around 120,000 clones, around 88% of them appearing once. Time point here: peripheral blood 6 weeks after treatment start. The CDR3 loop spans 13 amino acids. V lost 7 bases, J lost 1 base, and 10 bases lay in between. The V gene's germline CDR1 is LNHDA and CDR2 SQIVND (reference sequence). Sequencing used PBMCs, obtained around atezolizumab (anti-PD-L1) treatment. This chain connects TRBV19 to TRBJ1-1; no clear D. This sequence was found in a man aged 55 to 69 with urothelial cancer. In DNA form, the CDR3 reads TGTGCCAGTAAGAGGGAGGGGAACACTGAAGCTTTCTTT. The encoded protein is CASKREGNTEAFF.